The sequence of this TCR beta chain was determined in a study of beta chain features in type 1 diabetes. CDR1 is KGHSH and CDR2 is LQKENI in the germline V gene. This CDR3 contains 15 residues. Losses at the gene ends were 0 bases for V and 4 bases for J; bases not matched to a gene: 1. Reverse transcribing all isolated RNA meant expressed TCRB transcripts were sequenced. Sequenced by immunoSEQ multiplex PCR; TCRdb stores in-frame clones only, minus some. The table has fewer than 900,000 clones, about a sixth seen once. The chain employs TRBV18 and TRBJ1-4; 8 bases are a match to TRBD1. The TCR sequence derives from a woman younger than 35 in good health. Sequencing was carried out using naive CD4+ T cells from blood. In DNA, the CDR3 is TGTGCCAGCTCACCACCGGGACAGGTTAATGAAAAACTGTTTTTT. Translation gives CASSPPGQVNEKLFF.